This T cell receptor (beta chain) was identified during a study of blood T cell repertoires in COVID-19. About the study: Researchers got acute and convalescent COVID-19 samples from the United States, Italy and Spain. Sample material is recorded as cDNA or gDNA derived from T cells, B-cell-depleted T cells, or PBMCs.

The CDR3 runs 16 residues. V lost 0 bases, J lost 5 bases, and 4 bases stayed unmatched. Germline CDR1 ENHRY, CDR2 SYGVKD. Original data processing: Researchers report that nucleated cell counts were estimated from reference gene primer amplification. The method was immunoSEQ multiplex PCR; TCRdb's version includes in-frame clones alone and lacks a portion of them. D and trimming come from the DNA, and the V and J calls and clone size come from that table. The table lists about 83,000 clones, around 88% of them singletons. Input material: peripheral blood. This TCR came from a man in his 60s with acute or convalescent COVID-19. The chain couples TRBV10-3 to TRBJ1-4; 9 bases are shared with TRBD1. In DNA form, the CDR3 reads TGTGCCATCAGTGAGTCGAGGACAGGGGCAAATGAAAAACTGTTTTTT. It is translated as CAISESRTGANEKLFF.